Given below is one T cell receptor beta chain in context. Its target is unknown. The PCR employed 60 Vbeta primers together with 13 Jbeta primers. The data were produced by immunoSEQ multiplex PCR, yet TCRdb's version contains in-frame clones alone and is incomplete. The repertoire has about 63,000 clones, around four fifths of them found once; the top ten carry 2.9%. The data are from a study of cytomegalovirus exposure and HLA in healthy donors. Regarding the study as a whole: Analyses of presence/absence relied on an assumption of roughly uniform sequencing depth across donors. Reportedly, diagnosis of cytomegalovirus status by the classifier showed high specificity and sensitivity. The authors listed 180 or so TCR beta chains as cytomegalovirus-associated.

Germline CDR1 reads MNHEY; CDR2 reads SVGAGI. The V end lost 4 bases, the J end lost 8 bases, and 12 bases lay between the germline ends. This CDR3 has 14 amino acids. The clonotype comes from a woman in her 30s in good health and CMV-seronegative. The rearrangement joins TRBV6-5 to TRBJ1-6, with D unresolved. Sequenced: PBMCs. CDR3 nucleotide sequence: TGTGCCAGCAGTTTACCCCGTCCGGATTCACCCCTCCACTTT. Protein product: CASSLPRPDSPLHF.